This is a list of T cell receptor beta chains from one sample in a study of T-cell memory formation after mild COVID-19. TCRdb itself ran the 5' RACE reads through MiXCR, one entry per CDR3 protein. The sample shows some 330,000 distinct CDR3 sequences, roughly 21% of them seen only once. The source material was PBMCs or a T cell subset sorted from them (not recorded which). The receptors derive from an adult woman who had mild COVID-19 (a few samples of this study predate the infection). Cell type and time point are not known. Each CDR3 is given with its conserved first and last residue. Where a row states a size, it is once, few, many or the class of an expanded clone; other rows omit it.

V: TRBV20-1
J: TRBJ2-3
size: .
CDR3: CSAQIFRGFTDTQYF

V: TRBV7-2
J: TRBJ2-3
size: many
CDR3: CASSLRGQGTDTQYF

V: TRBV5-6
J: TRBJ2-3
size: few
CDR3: CASSFLMDTQYF

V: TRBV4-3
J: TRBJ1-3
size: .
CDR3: CASSQEARDSSSGNTIYF

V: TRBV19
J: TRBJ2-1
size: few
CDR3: CASSIPGSEQFF

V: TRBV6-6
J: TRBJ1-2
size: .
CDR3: CASRSGQGSGYTF

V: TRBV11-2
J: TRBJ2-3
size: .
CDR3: CASCLDRVTDTQYF

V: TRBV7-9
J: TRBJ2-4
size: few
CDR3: CASSSGLAGGLAKNIQYF

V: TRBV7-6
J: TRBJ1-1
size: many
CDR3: CASSSQSDGGTEAFF

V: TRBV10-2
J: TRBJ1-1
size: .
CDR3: CASSPSGRTEAFF

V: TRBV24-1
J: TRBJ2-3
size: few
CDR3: CATSGIGTGTDTQYF

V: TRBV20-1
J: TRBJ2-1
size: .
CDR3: CSRTAGGNEQFF

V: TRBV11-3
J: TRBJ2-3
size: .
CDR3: CASSPLSSSDTQYF

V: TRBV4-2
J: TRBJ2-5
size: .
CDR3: CASSLTGYEETQYF

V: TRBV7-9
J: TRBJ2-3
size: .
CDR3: CASSPPRITSTDTQYF

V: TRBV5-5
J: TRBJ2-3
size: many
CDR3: CASSLEVRDTQYF